The next 21 T cell receptor beta chains were all read from a single sample in a study of blood T cell repertoires in COVID-19. Generated by immunoSEQ multiplex PCR, the TCRdb table keeps only in-frame clones and is missing some. The data show over 250,000 clones, 88% seen once. The sample comprised PBMCs or T cells enriched from blood (not recorded which). Receptor source: a woman aged 25 to 39 who had recovered from COVID-19.

V usage is TRBV19 and J usage is TRBJ1-5; D unclear. Trimming removed 6 bases at V and 1 base at J, with 16 bases between. In germline, CDR1 is LNHDA, CDR2 SQIVND (reference sequence). The CDR3 has 16 amino acids. CDR3 in amino acids: CASRGWDGGSNQPQHF. As DNA, the CDR3 is TGTGCCAGTAGGGGGTGGGATGGAGGGAGCAATCAGCCCCAGCATTTT. The full variable domain, in which reference TRBV19 and TRBJ1-5 provide the parts outside the CDR3, is DGGITQSPKYLFRKEGQNVTLSCEQNLNHDAMYWYRQDPGQGLRLIYYSQIVNDFQKGDIAEGYSVSREKKESFPLTVTSAQKNPTAFYLCASRGWDGGSNQPQHFGDGTRLSIL.

The chain carries TRBV7-3 and TRBJ1-1; D remains unclear. From germline, CDR1 is SGHTA and CDR2 FQGTGA. The CDR3 is made up of 14 amino acids. Trimming cost V 4 bases and J 1 base, with 10 bases left between them. CDR3 coding DNA: TGTGCCAGCAGCTCCTCACCCGGGAACACTGAAGCTTTCTTT. It codes for CASSSSPGNTEAFF.

The V call is TRBV5-4, the J call TRBJ1-1; no clear D. Germline V CDR1 and CDR2: SGHNT, YYREEE (reference sequence). CDR3 length: 14 residues. Trimming took 0 bases from V and 5 from J, leaving 11 bases between them. CDR3 residues: CASSLGFERTEAFF. In DNA form, the CDR3 reads TGTGCCAGCAGCTTGGGGTTCGAGAGGACTGAAGCTTTCTTT.

The chain uses TRBV4-1 and TRBJ2-7, with 9 bases that match TRBD1. Losses at the gene ends were 0 bases for V and 2 bases for J; bases not matched to a gene: 5. The germline gives CDR1 MGHRA, CDR2 YSYEKL. The CDR3 loop spans 16 amino acids. The chain's CDR3 is CASSQDYRGRTYEQYF. The DNA for the CDR3 is TGCGCCAGCAGCCAAGATTACAGGGGGCGCACCTACGAGCAGTACTTC.

This clone has only a few counts. The chain couples TRBV27 to TRBJ1-2, with a tentative D call TRBD1 (6 bases). The CDR3 loop spans 12 amino acids. Germline loops: CDR1 MNHEY, CDR2 SMNVEV (reference sequence). Trimming took 4 bases from V and 7 from J, leaving 10 bases between them. The CDR3 reads CASSSQGVGYTF. The CDR3 nucleotides are TGTGCCAGCAGTTCACAGGGCGTTGGCTACACCTTC.

The chain is built from TRBV5-1 and TRBJ2-6; 11 bases match TRBD2. There are 18 residues in the CDR3. V shed 4 bases, J shed 0 bases, and the junction held 6 bases outside the gene matches. Germline CDR1 is SGHRS and CDR2 is YFSETQ. CDR3 amino acids: CASSPLSGRASGANVLTF. The CDR3 nucleotides are TGCGCCAGCAGCCCTCTTAGCGGGAGGGCCTCTGGGGCCAACGTCCTGACTTTC. Complete variable domain (other parts from reference TRBV5-1 and TRBJ2-6): KAGVTQTPRYLIKTRGQQVTLSCSPISGHRSVSWYQQTPGQGLQFLFEYFSETQRNKGNFPGRFSGRQFSNSRSEMNVSTLELGDSALYLCASSPLSGRASGANVLTFGAGSRLTVL.

A single count supports this clone. The J gene is TRBJ2-1, the V gene TRBV27; D is undetermined. Trimming stripped 0 bases from V and 8 bases from J, with 20 bases between. CDR1 is MNHEY, CDR2 SMNVEV, per germline (reference sequence). CDR3 length: 17 amino acids. CDR3 sequence reads: CASSLSVVAVSVDEQFF. The CDR3 coding sequence is TGTGCCAGCAGTTTATCGGTGGTAGCCGTTTCTGTCGATGAGCAGTTCTTC.

The rearrangement links TRBV28 to TRBJ1-2, with D possibly matching TRBD1 (6 bases). CDR1 and CDR2 from the germline V gene are MDHEN and SYDVKM. The V end lost 5 bases, the J end lost 3 bases, and 13 bases lay between the germline ends. The CDR3 has 14 residues. DNA for the CDR3: TGTGCCAGCAGTCCCCCCCGACAGGACTATGGCTACACCTTC. Its translation: CASSPPRQDYGYTF.

The chain uses TRBV7-6 and TRBJ2-3, with D possibly TRBD2 on 6 matching bases. The ends were cut back, 4 bases at V and 4 bases at J, with 12 bases in the middle. Germline V gene lookup returns CDR1 SGHVS and CDR2 FNYEAQ. This CDR3 region has 14 residues. The CDR3: CASSSYRGSDTQYF. CDR3 DNA sequence: TGTGCCAGCAGCTCTTATCGGGGGTCAGATACGCAGTATTTT.

The chain is built from TRBV5-5 and TRBJ1-6; maybe TRBD1 (6 bases). The CDR3 is made up of 16 amino acids. Trimming shortened V by 1 base and J by 7 bases, and 15 bases separated the two germline ends. Germline V gene data show CDR1 as SGHKS and CDR2 as YYEKEE (reference sequence). In nucleotides, the CDR3 is TGTGCCAGCAGCTTGAGGGCAGATCAGGGGAATTCACCCCTCCACTTT. Residues: CASSLRADQGNSPLHF.

This clone was seen a single time. This chain uses TRBV7-9 with TRBJ1-6; D ambiguous. The CDR3 is 14 residues long. The germline gives CDR1 SEHNR, CDR2 FQNEAQ (reference sequence). V was clipped by 2 bases and J by 5 bases, with 7 bases between them. The DNA of the CDR3 is TGTGCCAGCAGCTTAAACAGAGATAATTCACCCCTCCACTTT. Protein sequence: CASSLNRDNSPLHF.

This clone occurred once. The V gene is TRBV5-1, the J gene TRBJ1-4, with D possibly matching TRBD1 (5 bases). Trimming took off 1 base at V and 3 bases at J, with 7 bases between the two ends. The CDR3 runs 14 residues. Germline-derived CDR1 and CDR2 are SGHRS and YFSETQ. CDR3: CASSLTGSNEKLFF. The CDR3 nucleotides are TGCGCCAGCAGCTTGACAGGCTCTAATGAAAAACTGTTTTTT. Full variable domain (outside the CDR3, taken from reference TRBV5-1 and TRBJ1-4): KAGVTQTPRYLIKTRGQQVTLSCSPISGHRSVSWYQQTPGQGLQFLFEYFSETQRNKGNFPGRFSGRQFSNSRSEMNVSTLELGDSALYLCASSLTGSNEKLFFGSGTQLSVL.

V gene TRBV5-1 combines with J gene TRBJ1-2; 9 bases map to TRBD1. This CDR3 region has 16 residues. CDR1 is SGHRS, CDR2 YFSETQ, per germline. J gave up 4 bases and V 3 bases, and 10 bases lay outside the gene matches. The CDR3 is CASSSPTGGTGYGYTF. The CDR3 DNA reads TGCGCCAGCAGCTCCCCGACAGGGGGAACGGGCTATGGCTACACCTTC.

The chain recombines TRBV6-5 with TRBJ1-2, with D perhaps matching TRBD1 (5 bases). The CDR3 is 16 amino acids. With 3 bases removed from V and 0 bases from J, the gap between germline ends came to 14 bases. Germline CDR1 is MNHEY and CDR2 is SVGAGI. Here the CDR3 DNA reads TGTGCCAGCAGTTATGTGACGGGACTAGCTAACTATGGCTACACCTTC. Translated: CASSYVTGLANYGYTF.

This chain uses TRBV27 with TRBJ1-1; D is possibly TRBD1 (6 bases). The V end lost 4 bases, the J end lost 5 bases, and 17 bases lay between the germline ends. Germline V gene sequence: CDR1 MNHEY, CDR2 SMNVEV (reference sequence). The CDR3 runs to 15 residues. CDR3 loop: CASSYSGALRTEAFF. The CDR3 DNA reads as TGTGCCAGCAGTTACTCAGGGGCTCTAAGGACTGAAGCTTTCTTT.

The chain has TRBV4-2 and TRBJ1-1, with a weak D call TRBD1 (6 bases). This CDR3 comprises 16 residues. The germline gives CDR1 LGHNA, CDR2 YNFKEQ. V lost 5 bases and J 1 base, leaving 17 bases between the germline ends. CDR3 bases: TGTGCCAGCAGCATAGACACAGGGAGTGGGAACACTGAAGCTTTCTTT. Encoded protein: CASSIDTGSGNTEAFF.

The CDR3 protein is CASSQVQGMNTEAFF. The CDR3 DNA reads as TGCGCCAGCAGCCAAGTCCAGGGAATGAACACTGAAGCTTTCTTT. The rearrangement joins TRBV4-3 to TRBJ1-1, with D possibly matching TRBD1 (5 bases). Deletions cut 1 base from V and 0 bases from J, with 9 bases between. The germline V gene encodes CDR1 LGHNA and CDR2 YSLEER. The CDR3 is 15 residues long.

This rearrangement joins TRBV13 to TRBJ1-1, with D possibly TRBD1 on 5 matching bases. CDR1 and CDR2 from the germline V gene are PRHDT and FYEKMQ (reference sequence). Deletions cut 4 bases from V and 1 base from J, with 7 bases between. The CDR3 extends over 13 amino acids. CDR3: CASSSGGNTEAFF. The CDR3 DNA sequence: TGTGCCAGCAGCTCCGGGGGGAACACTGAAGCTTTCTTT.

The chain uses TRBV24-1 and TRBJ2-7; TRBD1 matches 8 bases. The CDR3 covers 14 residues. Looked up from germline, CDR1 is KGHDR and CDR2 is SFDVKD. The V gene end was trimmed by 4 bases and the J gene end by 7 bases; junction bases not matched to a gene: 8. The CDR3 coding sequence is TGTGCCACCAGTGACGCCAGAGGACAGGGAGAGCAGTACTTC. Its protein product is CATSDARGQGEQYF.

V and J are TRBV9 and TRBJ2-3; TRBD1 matches 8 bases. The germline CDR1 and CDR2 sequences are SGDLS and YYNGEE. The CDR3 is 17 amino acids. The trim removed 3 bases at V and 7 bases at J, leaving 16 bases unmatched. The CDR3 loop reads CASSAHTGTGIKNTQYF. The CDR3 DNA sequence: TGTGCCAGCAGCGCCCACACCGGGACAGGAATTAAAAATACGCAGTATTTT.

The sample holds a few counts of this clone. The genes are TRBV19 and TRBJ1-6; D ambiguous. Germline V gene lookup returns CDR1 LNHDA and CDR2 SQIVND (reference sequence). CDR3 length: 16 residues. Deletions cut 6 bases from V and 6 bases from J, with 18 bases between. The chain's CDR3 is CASSLLQGGSNSPLHF. The DNA of the CDR3 is TGTGCCAGTAGCCTCCTCCAAGGCGGAAGTAATTCACCCCTCCACTTT.